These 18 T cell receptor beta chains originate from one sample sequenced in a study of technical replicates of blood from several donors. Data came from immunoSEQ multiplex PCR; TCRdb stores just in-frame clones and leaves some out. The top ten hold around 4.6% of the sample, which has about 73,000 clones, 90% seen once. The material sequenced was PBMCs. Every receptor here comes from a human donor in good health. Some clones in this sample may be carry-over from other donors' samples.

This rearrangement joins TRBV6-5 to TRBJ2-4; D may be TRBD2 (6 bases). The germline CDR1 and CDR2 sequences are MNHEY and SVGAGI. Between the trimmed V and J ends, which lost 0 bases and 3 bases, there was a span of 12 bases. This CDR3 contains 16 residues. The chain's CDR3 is CASSYSGGPGKNIQYF. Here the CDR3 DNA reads TGTGCCAGCAGTTACTCCGGAGGGCCGGGCAAAAACATTCAGTACTTC.

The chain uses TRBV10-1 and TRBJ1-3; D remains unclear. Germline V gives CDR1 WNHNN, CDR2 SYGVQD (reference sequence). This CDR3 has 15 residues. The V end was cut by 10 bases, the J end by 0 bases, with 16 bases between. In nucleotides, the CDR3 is TGCGCCATCCCCCGAGCGGGGAGCTCTGGAAACACCATATATTTT. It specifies CAIPRAGSSGNTIYF.

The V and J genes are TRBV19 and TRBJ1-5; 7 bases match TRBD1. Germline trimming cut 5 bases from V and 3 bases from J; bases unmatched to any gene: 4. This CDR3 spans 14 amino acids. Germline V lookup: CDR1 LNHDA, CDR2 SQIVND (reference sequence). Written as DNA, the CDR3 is TGTGCCAGTAGTGCAACAGGGGACAATCAGCCCCAGCATTTT. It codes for CASSATGDNQPQHF.

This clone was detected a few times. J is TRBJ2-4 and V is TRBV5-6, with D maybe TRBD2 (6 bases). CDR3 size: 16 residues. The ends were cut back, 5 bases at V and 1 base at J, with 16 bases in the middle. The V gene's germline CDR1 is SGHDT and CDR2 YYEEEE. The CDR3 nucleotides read TGTGCCAGCAGTTTAGCGGTACTTAGTGCCAAAAACATTCAGTACTTC. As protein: CASSLAVLSAKNIQYF.

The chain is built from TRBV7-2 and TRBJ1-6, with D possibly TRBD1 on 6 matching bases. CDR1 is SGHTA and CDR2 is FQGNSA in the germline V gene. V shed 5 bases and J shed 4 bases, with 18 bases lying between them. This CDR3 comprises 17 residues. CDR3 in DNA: TGTGCCAGCAGCCCCCCTTTGCAGGGGAATTATAATTCACCCCTCCACTTT. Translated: CASSPPLQGNYNSPLHF.

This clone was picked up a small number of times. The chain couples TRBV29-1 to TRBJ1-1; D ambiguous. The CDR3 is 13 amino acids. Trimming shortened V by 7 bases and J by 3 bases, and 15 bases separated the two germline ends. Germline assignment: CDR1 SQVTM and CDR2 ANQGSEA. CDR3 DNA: TGCAGCGCCTCCATGACGAGGGACACTGAAGCTTTCTTT. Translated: CSASMTRDTEAFF.

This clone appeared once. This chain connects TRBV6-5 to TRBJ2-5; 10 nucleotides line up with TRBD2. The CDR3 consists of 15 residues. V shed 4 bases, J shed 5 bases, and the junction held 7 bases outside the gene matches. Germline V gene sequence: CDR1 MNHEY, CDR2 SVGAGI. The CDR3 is CASSSSGGRGETQYF. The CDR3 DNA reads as TGTGCCAGCAGTTCTAGCGGGGGACGTGGCGAGACCCAGTACTTC.

CDR3 in amino acids: CASSVALAGGDNEQFF. The CDR3 region has the DNA TGTGCCAGCAGCGTAGCACTAGCGGGGGGGGACAATGAGCAGTTCTTC. The chain recombines TRBV9 with TRBJ2-1, with 13 bases identical to TRBD2. The CDR3 extends over 16 amino acids. Germline V lookup: CDR1 SGDLS, CDR2 YYNGEE. V lost 0 bases, J lost 5 bases, and 2 bases stayed unmatched. Full variable domain (rest looked up from reference TRBV9 and TRBJ2-1): DSGVTQTPKHLITATGQRVTLRCSPRSGDLSVYWYQQSLDQGLQFLIQYYNGEERAKGNILERFSAQQFPDLHSELNLSSLELGDSALYFCASSVALAGGDNEQFFGPGTRLTVL.

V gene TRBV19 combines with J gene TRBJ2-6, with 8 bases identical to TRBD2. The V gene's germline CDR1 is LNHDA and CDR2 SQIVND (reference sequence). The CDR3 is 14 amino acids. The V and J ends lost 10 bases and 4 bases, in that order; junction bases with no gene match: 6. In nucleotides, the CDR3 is TGTGCCACCGGGGGGGCGGTGGGGGCCAACGTCCTGACTTTC. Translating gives CATGGAVGANVLTF. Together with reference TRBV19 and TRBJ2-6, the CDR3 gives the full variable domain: DGGITQSPKYLFRKEGQNVTLSCEQNLNHDAMYWYRQDPGQGLRLIYYSQIVNDFQKGDIAEGYSVSREKKESFPLTVTSAQKNPTAFYLCATGGAVGANVLTFGAGSRLTVL.

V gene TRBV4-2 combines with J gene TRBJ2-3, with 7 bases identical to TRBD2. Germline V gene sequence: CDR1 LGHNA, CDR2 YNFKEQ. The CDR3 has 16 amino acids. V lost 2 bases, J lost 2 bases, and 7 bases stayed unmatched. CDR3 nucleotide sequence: TGTGCCAGCAGCCAACAGACTAGCAGCTACACAGATACGCAGTATTTT. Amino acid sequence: CASSQQTSSYTDTQYF.

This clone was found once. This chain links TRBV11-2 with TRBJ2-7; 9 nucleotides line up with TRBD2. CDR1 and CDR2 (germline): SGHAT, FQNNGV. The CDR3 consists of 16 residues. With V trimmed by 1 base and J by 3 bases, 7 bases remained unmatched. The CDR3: CASSLGGDSGSYEQYF. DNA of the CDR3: TGTGCCAGCAGCTTAGGCGGGGATAGCGGGAGCTACGAGCAGTACTTC.

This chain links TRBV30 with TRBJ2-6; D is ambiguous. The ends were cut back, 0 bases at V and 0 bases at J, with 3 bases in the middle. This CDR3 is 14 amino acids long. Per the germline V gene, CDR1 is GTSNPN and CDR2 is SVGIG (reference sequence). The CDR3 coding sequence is TGTGCCTGGAGTGTTAACTCTGGGGCCAACGTCCTGACTTTC. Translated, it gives CAWSVNSGANVLTF.

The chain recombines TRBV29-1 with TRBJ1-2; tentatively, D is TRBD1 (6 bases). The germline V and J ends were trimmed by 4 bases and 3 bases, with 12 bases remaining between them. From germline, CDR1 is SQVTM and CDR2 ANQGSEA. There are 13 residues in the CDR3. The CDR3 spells CSVVLPGDYGYTF. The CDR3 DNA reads TGCAGCGTTGTTCTGCCAGGGGACTATGGCTACACCTTC. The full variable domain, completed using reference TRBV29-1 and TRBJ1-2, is SAVISQKPSRDICQRGTSLTIQCQVDSQVTMMFWYRQQPGQSLTLIATANQGSEATYESGFVIDKFPISRPNLTFSTLTVSNMSPEDSSIYLCSVVLPGDYGYTFGSGTRLTVV.

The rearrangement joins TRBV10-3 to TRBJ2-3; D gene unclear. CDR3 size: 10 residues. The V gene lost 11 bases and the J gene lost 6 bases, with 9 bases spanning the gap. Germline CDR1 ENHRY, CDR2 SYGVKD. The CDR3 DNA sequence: TGTGCCTCAATGGAGGATACGCAGTATTTT. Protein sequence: CASMEDTQYF.

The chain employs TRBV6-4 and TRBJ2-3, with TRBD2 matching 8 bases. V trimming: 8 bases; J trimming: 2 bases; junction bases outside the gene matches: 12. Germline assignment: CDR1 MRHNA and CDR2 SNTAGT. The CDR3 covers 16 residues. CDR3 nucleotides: TGTGCCAGCTTAGACCCGGGGGGGCGGATCACAGATACGCAGTATTTT. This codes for CASLDPGGRITDTQYF.

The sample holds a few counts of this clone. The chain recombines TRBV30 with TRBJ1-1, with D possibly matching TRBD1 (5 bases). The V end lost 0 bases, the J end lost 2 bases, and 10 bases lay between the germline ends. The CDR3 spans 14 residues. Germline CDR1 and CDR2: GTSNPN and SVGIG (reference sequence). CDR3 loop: CAWSVGANNTEAFF. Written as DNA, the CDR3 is TGTGCCTGGAGTGTTGGGGCTAACAACACTGAAGCTTTCTTT.

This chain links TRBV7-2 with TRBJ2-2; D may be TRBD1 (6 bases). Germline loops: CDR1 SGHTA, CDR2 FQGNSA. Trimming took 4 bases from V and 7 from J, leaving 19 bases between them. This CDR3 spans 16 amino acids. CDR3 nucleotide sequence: TGTGCCAGCAGCTACTTAGGCCAGGGGTCGATCGGGGAGCTGTTTTTT. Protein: CASSYLGQGSIGELFF.

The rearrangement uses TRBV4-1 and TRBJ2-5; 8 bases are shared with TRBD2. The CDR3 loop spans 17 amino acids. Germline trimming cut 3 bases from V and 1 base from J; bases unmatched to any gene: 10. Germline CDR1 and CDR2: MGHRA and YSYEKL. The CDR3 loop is CASSHETAAGAQETQYF. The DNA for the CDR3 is TGCGCCAGCAGCCATGAGACGGCAGCGGGGGCCCAAGAGACCCAGTACTTC.